Listed below are T cell receptor beta chains from one sample, sequenced in a study of CD8 T cells in ankylosing spondylitis. TCRdb fed the 5' RACE reads into MiXCR, producing one record per CDR3 protein. The sample consists of around 770,000 distinct CDR3 sequences, about an eighth of them appearing once. The specimen sequenced was blood, either unsorted or a sorted T cell fraction (not recorded which). These receptors were taken from a male donor with ankylosing spondylitis. The CDR3 runs from the conserved cysteine through the conserved F or W. D genes are given only for firm matches. Clone size is not always given. Where it is, it says once, few, many or a class for expanded clones.

NA,TRBJ2-1,many,TRBV6-1,CASTDRGGSYNEQFF,TGTGCCAGCACCGATAGAGGGGGCTCCTACAATGAGCAGTTCTTC
NA,TRBJ2-1,few,TRBV20-1,CSASPTQSSYNEQFF,TGCAGTGCTAGCCCGACACAAAGCTCCTACAATGAGCAGTTCTTC
NA,TRBJ2-7,few,TRBV2,CASSVDTTYEQYF,TGTGCCAGCAGTGTAGACACCACCTACGAGCAGTACTTC
NA,TRBJ2-1,NA,TRBV6-5,CASSYTGKYYNEQFF,TGTGCCAGCAGTTATACAGGAAAATACTACAATGAGCAGTTCTTC
TRBD2,TRBJ2-7,many,TRBV7-2,CASSPTSGGYEQYF,TGTGCCAGCAGCCCTACTAGCGGGGGCTACGAGCAGTACTTC
NA,TRBJ1-5,many,TRBV7-2,CASSLYGVSNQPQHF,TGTGCCAGCAGCTTATACGGGGTGAGCAATCAGCCCCAGCATTTT
TRBD1,TRBJ2-1,few,TRBV4-2,CASSPGTGDYNEQFF,TGTGCCAGCAGCCCCGGGACAGGGGACTACAATGAGCAGTTCTTC
TRBD1,TRBJ1-1,few,TRBV7-2,CASSPGTGKMNTEAFF,TGTGCCAGCAGCCCCGGGACAGGAAAGATGAACACTGAAGCTTTCTTT
NA,TRBJ2-5,few,TRBV7-2,CASSLRLEGTQYF,TGTGCCAGCAGCTTAAGGCTCGAAGGGACCCAGTACTTC
TRBD2,TRBJ2-3,many,TRBV29-1,CSVLLAGITDTQYF,TGCAGCGTTCTACTAGCGGGTATAACAGATACGCAGTATTTT
TRBD2,TRBJ2-1,NA,TRBV20-1,CSISSGTYNEQFF,TGCAGTATATCTAGCGGGACCTACAATGAGCAGTTCTTC
NA,TRBJ2-1,few,TRBV12-3/TRBV12-4,CASSLRGNRYNEQFF,TGTGCCAGCAGTTTGCGCGGGAATCGTTACAATGAGCAGTTCTTC
NA,TRBJ1-5,NA,TRBV6-2/TRBV6-3,CASSPRPAQQQPQHF,TGTGCCAGCAGTCCTCGACCGGCCCAACAGCAGCCCCAGCATTTT
NA,TRBJ1-1,NA,TRBV7-9,CASSTAAGAFF,TGTGCCAGCAGCACCGCAGCGGGAGCTTTCTTT
TRBD1,TRBJ2-3,few,TRBV29-1,CSVVGGRTDTQYF,TGCAGCGTTGTAGGGGGCCGCACAGATACGCAGTATTTT
TRBD2,TRBJ2-3,few,TRBV9,CASSVGGVVDTQYF,TGTGCCAGCAGCGTGGGAGGGGTGGTAGATACGCAGTATTTT
NA,TRBJ2-3,NA,TRBV28,CASSMAGVPDTQYF,TGTGCCAGCAGTATGGCAGGGGTCCCAGATACGCAGTATTTT
NA,TRBJ2-1,NA,TRBV7-8,CASSLIISYNEQFF,TGTGCCAGCAGCTTGATTATCTCCTACAATGAGCAGTTCTTC
NA,TRBJ2-3,NA,TRBV5-1,CASSVDSYTSTDTQYF,TGCGCCAGCAGCGTGGACAGTTACACTAGCACAGATACGCAGTATTTT
TRBD2,TRBJ2-7,NA,TRBV5-4,CASSFLTSGRDEQYF,TGTGCCAGCAGCTTTTTAACTAGCGGGAGGGACGAGCAGTACTTC
NA,TRBJ2-5,NA,TRBV5-1,CASSFGYSRLEETQYF,TGCGCCAGCAGCTTCGGTTATAGCAGGTTGGAAGAGACCCAGTACTTC
NA,TRBJ2-2,NA,TRBV28,CASSPYDIPGELFF,TGTGCCAGCAGTCCGTACGACATCCCCGGGGAGCTGTTTTTT
TRBD2,TRBJ2-3,NA,TRBV12-5,CASGSDWDSGSGMQYF,TGTGCTAGTGGAAGCGACTGGGATAGCGGGAGTGGGATGCAGTATTTT